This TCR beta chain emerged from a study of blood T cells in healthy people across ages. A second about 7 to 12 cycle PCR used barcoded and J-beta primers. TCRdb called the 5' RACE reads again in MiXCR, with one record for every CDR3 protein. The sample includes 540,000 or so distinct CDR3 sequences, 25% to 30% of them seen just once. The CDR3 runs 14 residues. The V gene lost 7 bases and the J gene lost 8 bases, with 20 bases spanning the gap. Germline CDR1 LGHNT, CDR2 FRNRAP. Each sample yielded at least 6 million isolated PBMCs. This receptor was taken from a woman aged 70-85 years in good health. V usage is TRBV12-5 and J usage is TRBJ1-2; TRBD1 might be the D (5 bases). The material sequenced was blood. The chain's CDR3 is CASAPQGGASGYTF. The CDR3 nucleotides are TGTGCTAGTGCCCCCCAGGGAGGCGCTAGCGGCTACACCTTC.